The clone carrying this T cell receptor (beta chain) was recorded once. CDR3 length equals 14 residues. With 6 bases clipped from V and 8 bases from J, the junction kept 12 bases outside the gene matches. CDR1 is SGHTA and CDR2 is FQGNSA in the germline V gene. The sample is drawn from a study of blood T cell repertoires in COVID-19. Study-wide background: Acute and convalescent COVID-19 samples came from the United States, Italy and Spain. PBMCs, B-cell-depleted T cells, or T cells were the source of the cDNA or gDNA that made up the material.

The data were produced by immunoSEQ multiplex PCR, yet TCRdb's version contains in-frame clones alone and is incomplete. The sample has 26,000 or so clones, around 90% seen once. Sequencing used peripheral blood. The chain uses TRBV7-2 and TRBJ2-7, with 8 bases aligning to TRBD1. This receptor was obtained from a human donor in a cohort sampled during active COVID-19. CDR3 nucleotide sequence: TGTGCCAGCAGAAAAGGACAGGGAAAGTCTAAGCAGTACTTC. Its protein product is CASRKGQGKSKQYF.